This record covers a single T cell receptor beta chain. Trimming left V 4 bases short and J 0 bases short, with 15 bases between. The germline V gene has CDR1 MNHNY and CDR2 SVGAGI (reference sequence). The CDR3 has 16 amino acids. The record originates from a study of OX40 agonist ivuxolimab in advanced cancers. Study overall: The patients' treatment was ivuxolimab, an agonistic anti-OX40 (CD134) antibody.

The assay was immunoSEQ multiplex PCR, and TCRdb's table has in-frame clones only and misses some. Of around 69,000 clones listed, nearly 90% are singletons. This clonotype originated in an adult with an advanced solid tumor such as melanoma, head and neck, liver or kidney cancer. The starting material was CD4+ or CD8+ T cells sorted from blood, obtained in a trial of the OX40 agonist ivuxolimab. The chain uses TRBV6-6 and TRBJ1-1, with D hard to call. CDR3 loop: CASSSAPRGLNTEAFF. DNA of the CDR3: TGTGCCAGCAGTTCAGCCCCCCGGGGATTGAACACTGAAGCTTTCTTT.